A single TCR beta chain is shown here with its context. These data are taken from a study of blood T cell repertoires in COVID-19. Trimming stripped 4 bases from V and 2 bases from J, with 18 bases between. The CDR3 covers 16 residues. Germline CDR1 SGHRS, CDR2 YFSETQ. The data were produced by immunoSEQ multiplex PCR, yet TCRdb's version contains in-frame clones alone and is incomplete. The sample consists of some 150,000 clones, approximately 92% of them appearing once. This chain links TRBV5-1 with TRBJ2-5, with D maybe TRBD1 (6 bases). The sample was peripheral blood. This receptor was obtained from a woman aged 55-70 years with active COVID-19. This CDR3 is CASSADNRVQQETQYF. CDR3 bases: TGCGCCAGCAGCGCCGATAACAGGGTCCAACAAGAGACCCAGTACTTC.